A selection of T cell receptor beta chains follows, all from one sample in a study of Graves' ophthalmopathy and Graves' hyperthyroidism. Using its own MiXCR run on the multiplex PCR reads, TCRdb lists one record per CDR3 protein. The table shows some 160,000 distinct CDR3 sequences, with about two fifths occurring only once. The specimen sequenced was peripheral blood. Receptors were obtained from a man aged 25 to 40 with Graves' ophthalmopathy. The CDR3 runs from the conserved cysteine through the conserved F or W. The D gene is left open where the match is weak. Some rows mark clone size as missing; the rest say once, few, many or name a class of expanded clone.

V gene,J gene,clone size,D gene,CDR3 DNA,CDR3 protein
TRBV6-2/TRBV6-3,TRBJ1-1,NA,NA,TGTGCCAGCAGCTGGACAGCGCCTCCCTCTGGAGCTTTCTTT,CASSWTAPPSGAFF
TRBV12-3/TRBV12-4,TRBJ2-5,many,NA,TGTGCCAGCAGTTTAGAGAGGGATGAGACCCAGTACTTC,CASSLERDETQYF
TRBV6-5,TRBJ2-5,NA,NA,TGTGCCAGCAGTTACAGGGCGGTTGACGAGACCCAGTACTTC,CASSYRAVDETQYF
TRBV6-1,TRBJ2-7,NA,TRBD2,TGTGCCAGCAGTGAAGCCGAACTAGCGGGAGCTAGCGACGAGCAGTACTTC,CASSEAELAGASDEQYF
TRBV19,TRBJ1-2,NA,TRBD1,TGTGCCAGTAGTCTCCCTTGGACAGGCCGCCTTAACTATGGCTACACCTTC,CASSLPWTGRLNYGYTF
TRBV12-3/TRBV12-4,TRBJ1-1,NA,NA,TGTGCCAGCAGTCGGACTTACCAAAGGGGGGTGGTCACTGAAGCTTTCTTT,CASSRTYQRGVVTEAFF
TRBV29-1,TRBJ1-5,many,NA,TGCAGCGGGGGAGGGGTAGATCAGCCCCAGCATTTT,CSGGGVDQPQHF
TRBV7-2,TRBJ2-5,many,TRBD1,TGTGCCAGCAGCTATCCGGGACAGGACTTCGGAGGCGAGACCCAGTACTTC,CASSYPGQDFGGETQYF
TRBV19,TRBJ2-7,NA,NA,TGTGCCAGTAGTATAGACAGTATCTCAGGTTACGAGCAGTACTTC,CASSIDSISGYEQYF
TRBV11-2,TRBJ1-2,NA,NA,TGTGCCAGCAGCTTGGGGTACGGGGGGCTTGGTAGCTATGGCTACACCTTC,CASSLGYGGLGSYGYTF
TRBV12-3/TRBV12-4,TRBJ1-2,many,NA,TGTGCCAGCAGTTCCTCCAGGGGACGTCAGAGGGGCTACACCTTC,CASSSSRGRQRGYTF
TRBV28,TRBJ2-3,NA,NA,TGTGCCAGCACCTCCTTGGTTCGGAAAGATACGCAGTATTTT,CASTSLVRKDTQYF
TRBV6-5,TRBJ2-7,once,NA,TGTGCCAGCAGTTACGGGTCCCATCCCTACGAGCAGTACTTC,CASSYGSHPYEQYF
TRBV28,TRBJ1-2,many,NA,TGTGCCAGCATCTCCAGGGGCCTACATGGCTACACCTTC,CASISRGLHGYTF
TRBV24-1,TRBJ1-1,NA,NA,TGTGCCAGCAGTGAATTCCCCACAGACTTGAACACTGAAGCTTTCTTT,CASSEFPTDLNTEAFF
TRBV11-2,TRBJ2-5,NA,NA,TGTGCCAGCAGCTTAAGGGTCGCAGGGCGAGAGACCCAGTACTTC,CASSLRVAGRETQYF
TRBV6-2/TRBV6-3,TRBJ1-1,NA,TRBD1,TGTGCCAGCATCCGACAGGGGACAGACTCTGAAGCTTTCTTT,CASIRQGTDSEAFF
TRBV7-2,TRBJ2-7,NA,NA,TGTGCCAGCAGCCCACAAGCGGCCGCCTACGAGCAGTACTTC,CASSPQAAAYEQYF
TRBV4-3,TRBJ1-2,many,TRBD1,TGCGCCAGCAGCCAACAGGGGGCGGGAGGCTACACCTTC,CASSQQGAGGYTF
TRBV30,TRBJ2-7,many,NA,TGTGCCTGGGCTCGGGGTGGCTACGAGCAGTACTTC,CAWARGGYEQYF
TRBV12-3/TRBV12-4,TRBJ2-7,many,NA,TGTGCCAGCAATGACGACGGCCGCTACGAGCAGTACTTC,CASNDDGRYEQYF
TRBV12-3/TRBV12-4,TRBJ1-1,NA,TRBD1,TGTGCCAGCAGTTTAGCGATTACAGGGACAGCATTGGAAGATTTCTTT,CASSLAITGTALEDFF